Listed below are T cell receptor beta chains from one sample, sequenced in a study of blood T cells in healthy people across ages. TCRdb ran MiXCR on the 5' RACE reads and lists one entry per CDR3 protein. The data show about 930,000 distinct CDR3 sequences, 25% to 30% seen once. A further study also used this sample, focusing on T cells of mothers and their children.

Sequencing used blood. These receptors all stem from a woman in her thirties or forties in good health. The CDR3 runs from the conserved cysteine through the conserved F or W. The D gene is left open where the match is weak. The listing skips clone size in some rows; elsewhere it reads once, few, many or a size class.

v_call	d_call	clone_size	j_call	cdr3_aa	cdr3_nt
TRBV7-8	-	few	TRBJ2-7	CASSMTASHSYEQYF	TGTGCCAGCAGCATGACAGCTTCACACTCCTACGAGCAGTACTTC
TRBV6-5	-	many	TRBJ2-7	CASSYSSRGRSYEQYF	TGTGCCAGCAGTTACTCGAGTAGGGGAAGATCTTACGAGCAGTACTTC
TRBV4-2	TRBD1	many	TRBJ1-2	CASSQDRDRGNGYTF	TGTGCCAGCAGCCAAGACCGGGACAGGGGGAACGGCTACACCTTC
TRBV7-8	-	-	TRBJ1-1	CASSFNGMNTEAFF	TGTGCCAGCAGCTTCAACGGAATGAACACTGAAGCTTTCTTT
TRBV12-3/TRBV12-4	-	-	TRBJ2-3	CASTPRQRGIPSTDTQYF	TGTGCCAGCACCCCTCGACAGAGAGGAATTCCTAGCACAGATACGCAGTATTTT
TRBV29-1	-	-	TRBJ2-3	CSVDISGDTQYF	TGCAGCGTTGACATAAGTGGGGATACGCAGTATTTT
TRBV7-2	-	many	TRBJ2-7	CASSLASGSIYEQYF	TGTGCCAGCAGCTTAGCGTCAGGGAGCATCTACGAGCAGTACTTC
TRBV5-1	-	-	TRBJ2-2	CASSLVPTGELFF	TGCGCCAGCAGCTTGGTACCCACCGGGGAGCTGTTTTTT
TRBV7-9	-	few	TRBJ2-7	CASSFNLGTRTYEQYF	TGTGCCAGCAGCTTTAATCTAGGGACAAGGACCTACGAGCAGTACTTC
TRBV7-2	-	-	TRBJ2-7	CASSPPGPYGQDF	TGTGCCAGCAGTCCGCCTGGTCCTTACGGGCAGGACTTC
TRBV5-1	-	few	TRBJ2-5	CASSLRASIYGQYF	TGCGCCAGCAGTCTTAGAGCTTCCATCTACGGGCAGTACTTC
TRBV29-1	-	-	TRBJ2-2	CSAQGPGSTGELFF	TGCAGCGCCCAGGGGCCGGGAAGCACCGGGGAGCTGTTTTTT
TRBV28	TRBD2	many	TRBJ2-1	CASSTGGLDIMTGHEQFF	TGTGCCAGCAGTACCGGGGGACTAGACATAATGACCGGTCACGAGCAGTTCTTC
TRBV27	-	-	TRBJ1-4	CASSVLGAEKLFF	TGTGCCAGCAGTGTTCTGGGAGCCGAAAAACTGTTTTTT
TRBV7-9	TRBD2	many	TRBJ2-1	CASSPTSGDSYNEQFF	TGTGCCAGCAGCCCGACTAGCGGGGACTCCTACAATGAGCAGTTCTTC
TRBV2	TRBD2	few	TRBJ2-1	CASSDFTSGGQTYNEQFF	TGTGCCAGCAGTGATTTCACTAGCGGGGGTCAAACCTACAATGAGCAGTTCTTC
TRBV5-1	-	few	TRBJ1-1	CASSLAGLTAGGTEAFF	TGCGCCAGCAGCTTGGCTGGGTTGACGGCCGGGGGCACTGAAGCTTTCTTT
TRBV5-1	-	few	TRBJ2-5	CASSFLGRSFKETQYF	TGCGCCAGCAGCTTTTTGGGACGTTCCTTTAAAGAGACCCAGTACTTC
TRBV11-1	-	few	TRBJ2-5	CASSFSPGTIQETQYF	TGTGCCAGCAGCTTTTCTCCAGGCACCATTCAAGAGACCCAGTACTTC
TRBV2	-	-	TRBJ2-3	CAGSRSKGDTQYF	TGTGCCGGCTCCCGAAGCAAGGGAGATACGCAGTATTTT
TRBV12-3/TRBV12-4	TRBD1	-	TRBJ1-3	CASSFFRGLSSGNTIYF	TGTGCCAGCAGTTTTTTCAGGGGGTTAAGCTCTGGAAACACCATATATTTT
TRBV5-1	TRBD1	-	TRBJ2-3	CASSPRQGIDTQYF	TGCGCCAGCAGCCCGAGACAGGGCATAGATACGCAGTATTTT
TRBV6-1	-	-	TRBJ1-5	CASSGGTDQPQHF	TGTGCCAGCAGTGGTGGGACCGATCAGCCCCAGCATTTT
TRBV5-1	-	-	TRBJ2-5	CASSLNNPHQETQYF	TGCGCCAGCAGCTTGAACAACCCGCACCAAGAGACCCAGTACTTC
TRBV20-1	-	few	TRBJ1-1	CSAWGANTEAFF	TGCAGTGCTTGGGGGGCGAACACTGAAGCTTTCTTT
TRBV4-2	-	-	TRBJ2-5	CASSHGTRQETQYF	TGTGCCAGCAGCCACGGGACAAGACAAGAGACCCAGTACTTC
TRBV7-2	-	few	TRBJ1-2	CASSQRGFYGYTF	TGTGCCAGCAGCCAAAGGGGGTTCTATGGCTACACCTTC
TRBV7-2	-	-	TRBJ1-2	CASSWASAYGYTF	TGTGCCAGCAGCTGGGCATCGGCCTATGGCTACACCTTC
TRBV19	TRBD2	-	TRBJ2-1	CASSLTSVDEQFF	TGTGCCAGTAGTCTGACTAGCGTTGATGAGCAGTTCTTC
TRBV10-3	-	-	TRBJ2-7	CAISEFGSYGQYF	TGTGCCATCAGTGAGTTTGGATCCTACGGGCAGTACTTC